The next 32 T cell receptor beta chains were all read from a single sample in a study of T cell responses to AZD1222 COVID-19 vaccine. Clones were read by immunoSEQ multiplex PCR, and TCRdb kept only the in-frame ones, dropping some. The sample gives about 100,000 clones, 85% to 95% of which show up once; around 6.6% is in the top ten. The starting material was peripheral blood, obtained 28 days after the second AZD1222 dose. The receptors derive from an adult who received the AZD1222 COVID-19 vaccine.

J is TRBJ1-1 and V is TRBV6-5; 9 bases align to TRBD1. The junction had 8 bases not matched to a gene; V was cut back by 7 bases and J by 5 bases. The CDR3 loop spans 14 amino acids. Germline V CDR1 and CDR2: MNHEY, SVGAGI. Here the CDR3 reads CASIPGQGWTEAFF. The DNA for the CDR3 is TGTGCCAGCATACCGGGACAGGGATGGACTGAAGCTTTCTTT.

The chain links TRBV7-2 to TRBJ1-1; D gene uncertain. The CDR3 runs 15 residues. Trimming took off 1 base at V and 5 bases at J, with 14 bases between the two ends. Germline assignment: CDR1 SGHTA and CDR2 FQGNSA. The DNA of the CDR3 is TGTGCCAGCAGCTTAGTGCCTCTAAAGGGAACTGAAGCTTTCTTT. Its translation is CASSLVPLKGTEAFF.

The CDR3 protein is CASSSQGVGTEAFF. CDR3 DNA sequence: TGCGCCAGCAGCTCACAGGGTGTTGGCACTGAAGCTTTCTTT. The chain is built from TRBV5-1 and TRBJ1-1, with a weak D call TRBD1 (6 bases). This CDR3 comprises 14 residues. Trimming took 3 bases from V and 4 from J, leaving 13 bases between them. Germline lookup yields CDR1 SGHRS and CDR2 YFSETQ.

This chain uses TRBV9 with TRBJ2-3; 9 nucleotides line up with TRBD1. CDR1 and CDR2 from the germline V gene are SGDLS and YYNGEE. Losses at the gene ends were 5 bases for V and 4 bases for J; bases not matched to a gene: 5. The CDR3 is 14 residues long. CDR3 in amino acids: CASRGTGRPDTQYF. In nucleotides, the CDR3 is TGTGCCAGCAGAGGGACAGGGAGACCAGATACGCAGTATTTT.

The chain uses TRBV6-5 and TRBJ1-2, with D maybe TRBD1 (5 bases). The ends were cut back, 6 bases at V and 6 bases at J, with 14 bases in the middle. The CDR3 totals 13 residues. Germline V CDR1 and CDR2: MNHEY, SVGAGI. CDR3 loop: CASSSGQRDGYTF. The DNA of the CDR3 is TGTGCCAGCAGCTCCGGACAACGAGATGGCTACACCTTC.

V gene TRBV6-5 combines with J gene TRBJ1-6; 7 nucleotides match TRBD1. CDR1 and CDR2 (germline): MNHEY, SVGAGI. The trim removed 4 bases at V and 7 bases at J, leaving 10 bases unmatched. The CDR3 runs to 16 residues. The CDR3 spells CASSLKGDSLNSPLHF. The CDR3 bases are TGTGCCAGCAGTTTAAAAGGGGACAGTTTGAATTCACCCCTCCACTTT.

This clone has more than one count but fewer than ten. CDR3 sequence: CASSQGRGDPWGKLFF. As DNA, the CDR3 is TGTGCCAGCAGCCAAGGGAGGGGCGACCCTTGGGGCAAACTGTTTTTT. The chain links TRBV7-2 to TRBJ1-4, with D possibly being TRBD1 (5 bases). CDR1 and CDR2 (germline): SGHTA, FQGNSA. V was shortened by 5 bases and J by 11 bases, with 24 bases between the two germline ends. The CDR3 contains 16 residues.

The CDR3 DNA sequence: TGTGCCAGCGGCCTGTTGGGGAATGGAAACACCATATATTTT. This encodes CASGLLGNGNTIYF. The genes are TRBV9 and TRBJ1-3; D unresolved. The CDR3 has 14 amino acids. Germline V gene sequence: CDR1 SGDLS, CDR2 YYNGEE. V dropped 7 bases and J dropped 3 bases, with 14 bases sitting between them.

This chain uses TRBV19 with TRBJ2-7; a weak D match, TRBD2 (7 bases). This CDR3 is built from 15 residues. Germline V gives CDR1 LNHDA, CDR2 SQIVND (reference sequence). The V end was cut by 2 bases, the J end by 5 bases, with 16 bases between. DNA of the CDR3: TGTGCCAGTAGTATAAGACTGGGGGGGCGGGACGAGCAGTACTTC. Encoded protein: CASSIRLGGRDEQYF.

The V and J genes are TRBV10-3 and TRBJ2-1; 9 nucleotides agree with TRBD2. There are 14 residues in the CDR3. J gave up 7 bases and V 3 bases, and 4 bases lay outside the gene matches. Germline-derived CDR1 and CDR2 are ENHRY and SYGVKD. The CDR3 region has the DNA TGTGCCATCAGTGAAGCGGGGGGCGCGAATGAGCAGTTCTTC. This encodes CAISEAGGANEQFF.

This clone showed up just once. The chain combines TRBV19 with TRBJ1-2; 7 bases map to TRBD1. CDR3 length equals 15 residues. CDR1 LNHDA and CDR2 SQIVND come from the germline V gene (reference sequence). Trimming at V came to 3 bases and at J to 6 bases, leaving 10 bases not matched to a gene. The CDR3 region has the DNA TGTGCCAGTAGTATTGGCAGGGGGTCTCGGAATGGCTACACCTTC. Its protein product is CASSIGRGSRNGYTF.

This sequence joins TRBV3-1 (or the pseudogene TRBV3-2) and TRBJ2-7, with D perhaps matching TRBD1 (5 bases). This CDR3 spans 13 amino acids. Trimming stripped 6 bases from V and 2 bases from J, with 11 bases between. In germline, CDR1 is LGHDT, CDR2 YNNKEL (reference sequence). The CDR3 sequence is CASSVGETYEQYF. The DNA of the CDR3 is TGTGCCAGCAGTGTAGGGGAAACCTACGAGCAGTACTTC.

The J gene is TRBJ1-4, the V gene TRBV7-2; maybe TRBD1 (5 bases). V lost 4 bases to trimming and J lost 7 bases, with 16 bases between them. The CDR3 sequence is 15 residues long. Per the germline V gene, CDR1 is SGHTA and CDR2 is FQGNSA. The chain's CDR3 is CASSSNTGRGEKLFF. The CDR3 region has the DNA TGTGCCAGCAGCTCTAACACGGGGAGGGGTGAAAAACTGTTTTTT.

J is TRBJ1-2 and V is TRBV28, with TRBD1 as a possible D gene (5 bases). This CDR3 has 16 amino acids. Trimming removed 6 bases from V and 5 bases from J, with 22 bases in between. From germline, CDR1 is MDHEN and CDR2 SYDVKM. The CDR3 DNA reads TGTGCCAGCAGCTCCCGTGGGGCCAGGGTGTGGTATGGCTACACCTTC. It yields the protein CASSSRGARVWYGYTF.

The chain couples TRBV5-4 to TRBJ2-3; D possibly corresponds to TRBD1 (5 bases). The length of the CDR3 is 15 residues. V was trimmed by 1 base and J by 3 bases, leaving 12 bases between them. CDR1 and CDR2 from the germline V gene are SGHNT and YYREEE (reference sequence). CDR3 loop: CASSLIVGPTDTQYF. CDR3 nucleotide sequence: TGTGCCAGCAGCTTGATTGTGGGGCCGACAGATACGCAGTATTTT.

The V call is TRBV7-9, the J call TRBJ1-2; 9 nucleotides align to TRBD1. The trim removed 5 bases at V and 2 bases at J, leaving 3 bases unmatched. The length of the CDR3 is 14 residues. Looked up from germline, CDR1 is SEHNR and CDR2 is FQNEAQ (reference sequence). The CDR3 sequence is CASSLGQGNYGYTF. The CDR3 DNA sequence: TGTGCCAGCAGCCTGGGACAGGGAAACTATGGCTACACCTTC.

CDR3 nucleotides: TGTGCCAGCAGTCCCCAGGGATGGGCGAATCAGCCCCAGCATTTT. It is translated as CASSPQGWANQPQHF. V usage is TRBV27 and J usage is TRBJ1-5; TRBD1 might be the D (5 bases). The germline gives CDR1 MNHEY, CDR2 SMNVEV (reference sequence). The CDR3 loop spans 15 amino acids. The V end lost 5 bases, the J end lost 4 bases, and 15 bases lay between the germline ends.

The chain is built from TRBV29-1 and TRBJ1-1; 7 positions agree with TRBD1. The CDR3 is 13 residues long. Germline CDR1 is SQVTM and CDR2 is ANQGSEA. V shed 7 bases, J shed 4 bases, and the junction held 9 bases outside the gene matches. In DNA form, the CDR3 reads TGCAGCGGCCTGACAGGGTTGGGCACTGAAGCTTTCTTT. Its protein is CSGLTGLGTEAFF.

The rearrangement uses TRBV6-5 and TRBJ1-3; D not certain. The germline V and J ends were trimmed by 4 bases and 0 bases, with 10 bases remaining between them. Germline assignment: CDR1 MNHEY and CDR2 SVGAGI. The CDR3 length is 15 residues. The CDR3 protein is CASSSDGSSGNTIYF. In nucleotides, the CDR3 is TGTGCCAGCAGTTCCGACGGGAGCTCTGGAAACACCATATATTTT.

V and J are TRBV12-3 or TRBV12-4 and TRBJ2-1, with 11 bases aligning to TRBD2. The CDR3 extends over 12 amino acids. V lost 1 base and J lost 16; bases outside the gene matches: 3. As DNA, the CDR3 is TGTGCCAGCAGTTTAGACACTAGCGGGGGATTCTTC. This sequence encodes CASSLDTSGGFF.

This clone appeared a few times. This chain connects TRBV18 to TRBJ1-1; no reliable D call. Trimming shortened V by 3 bases and J by 1 base, and 9 bases separated the two germline ends. The CDR3 totals 14 residues. The germline gives CDR1 KGHSH, CDR2 LQKENI. The CDR3 sequence: CASSPSNRNTEAFF. In nucleotides, the CDR3 is TGTGCCAGCTCACCTTCAAATAGGAACACTGAAGCTTTCTTT.

This sequence joins TRBV19 and TRBJ2-2, with D tentatively TRBD1 or TRBD2 (6 bases each). The CDR3 spans 15 residues. The V gene's germline CDR1 is LNHDA and CDR2 SQIVND (reference sequence). The V and J ends lost 5 bases and 3 bases respectively, with 13 bases between them. The CDR3 protein is CASSRRGADTGELFF. The CDR3 region has the DNA TGTGCCAGTAGTCGGAGGGGGGCGGACACCGGGGAGCTGTTTTTT.

The chain employs TRBV28 and TRBJ2-7, with D possibly TRBD1 on 6 matching bases. Between the trimmed V and J ends, which lost 3 bases and 1 base, there was a span of 10 bases. The CDR3 length is 14 residues. In germline, CDR1 is MDHEN, CDR2 SYDVKM. CDR3 nucleotides: TGTGCCAGCAGTTTCCAGGGGATGTCCTACGAGCAGTACTTC. This translates into CASSFQGMSYEQYF.

The chain employs TRBV9 and TRBJ2-2; 8 nucleotides match TRBD2. Trimming cost V 0 bases and J 4 bases; bases outside gene matches: 5. Germline V gene lookup returns CDR1 SGDLS and CDR2 YYNGEE. The CDR3 has 16 amino acids. CDR3 region: CASSVDSGRVTGELFF. In DNA form, the CDR3 reads TGTGCCAGCAGCGTAGACAGCGGGAGAGTCACCGGGGAGCTGTTTTTT.

The chain employs TRBV2 and TRBJ2-3; the D gene is possibly TRBD2 (5 bases). The CDR3 contains 13 residues. Trimming shortened V by 1 base and J by 10 bases, and 12 bases separated the two germline ends. CDR1 SNHLY and CDR2 FYNNEI come from the germline V gene. The CDR3 DNA reads TGTGCCAGCAGTGAAGAGGGAGTTGGGGCGCAGTATTTT. Protein sequence: CASSEEGVGAQYF.

V usage is TRBV15 and J usage is TRBJ2-7; maybe TRBD2 (5 bases). V was cut by 0 bases and J by 7 bases, with 13 bases left in between. Germline-derived CDR1 and CDR2 are LNHNV and YYDKDF (reference sequence). The CDR3 runs to 14 residues. The CDR3 reads CATSRDPVPGEQYF. The CDR3, as DNA: TGTGCCACCAGCAGAGATCCGGTTCCGGGGGAGCAGTACTTC.

This chain connects TRBV7-9 to TRBJ2-7, with a weak D call TRBD2 (6 bases). The CDR3 covers 13 residues. With 5 bases removed from V and 6 bases from J, the gap between germline ends came to 14 bases. Germline assignment: CDR1 SEHNR and CDR2 FQNEAQ (reference sequence). The CDR3, as DNA: TGTGCCAGCAGCCACCCTGCGGGATTCGAGCAGTACTTC. It encodes CASSHPAGFEQYF. The complete variable domain, with remaining parts taken from reference TRBV7-9 and TRBJ2-7, reads DTGVSQNPRHKITKRGQNVTFRCDPISEHNRLYWYRQTLGQGPEFLTYFQNEAQLEKSRLLSDRFSAERPKGSFSTLEIQRTEQGDSAMYLCASSHPAGFEQYFGPGTRLTVT.

The rearrangement links TRBV10-2 to TRBJ1-1; D may be TRBD1 (5 bases). Germline-derived CDR1 and CDR2 are WSHSY and SAAADI. Trimming left V 5 bases short and J 1 base short, with 5 bases between. The CDR3 extends over 12 amino acids. CDR3 protein: CASSTGNTEAFF. The CDR3 bases are TGCGCCAGCAGTACAGGGAACACTGAAGCTTTCTTT.

The genes are TRBV3-1 (or the pseudogene TRBV3-2) and TRBJ2-7; D gene ambiguous. The CDR3 has 13 amino acids. Germline V gives CDR1 LGHDT, CDR2 YNNKEL (reference sequence). Trimming took off 2 bases at V and 2 bases at J, with 7 bases between the two ends. The CDR3 bases are TGTGCCAGCAGCCAATCTAGGGCCTACGAGCAGTACTTC. As protein: CASSQSRAYEQYF.

This chain joins TRBV14 and TRBJ2-2, with 14 positions matching TRBD2. The CDR3 runs to 20 residues. CDR1 SGHDN and CDR2 FVKESK come from the germline V gene. The J segment lost 0 bases and the V segment lost 1 base, leaving 7 bases of the junction unmatched. In nucleotides, the CDR3 is TGTGCCAGCAGCCAAGGATCCGGGACTAGCGGGGGAGCGAACACCGGGGAGCTGTTTTTT. Translated: CASSQGSGTSGGANTGELFF.

The chain links TRBV20-1 to TRBJ1-1, with D unresolved. Germline CDR1 and CDR2: DFQATT and SNEGSKA (reference sequence). This CDR3 spans 11 amino acids. The V end was cut by 5 bases, the J end by 0 bases, with 4 bases between. The CDR3 protein is CSALMNTEAFF. The CDR3 bases are TGCAGTGCTCTGATGAACACTGAAGCTTTCTTT.

The V and J genes are TRBV19 and TRBJ2-4; 8 bases are a match to TRBD1. This CDR3 is 15 amino acids long. Unmatched junction bases numbered 6, after V lost 7 bases and J lost 1 base. Germline V gene lookup returns CDR1 LNHDA and CDR2 SQIVND (reference sequence). CDR3 protein: CASIGTGGAKNIQYF. CDR3 sequence (DNA): TGTGCCAGTATCGGGACAGGAGGGGCCAAAAACATTCAGTACTTC.